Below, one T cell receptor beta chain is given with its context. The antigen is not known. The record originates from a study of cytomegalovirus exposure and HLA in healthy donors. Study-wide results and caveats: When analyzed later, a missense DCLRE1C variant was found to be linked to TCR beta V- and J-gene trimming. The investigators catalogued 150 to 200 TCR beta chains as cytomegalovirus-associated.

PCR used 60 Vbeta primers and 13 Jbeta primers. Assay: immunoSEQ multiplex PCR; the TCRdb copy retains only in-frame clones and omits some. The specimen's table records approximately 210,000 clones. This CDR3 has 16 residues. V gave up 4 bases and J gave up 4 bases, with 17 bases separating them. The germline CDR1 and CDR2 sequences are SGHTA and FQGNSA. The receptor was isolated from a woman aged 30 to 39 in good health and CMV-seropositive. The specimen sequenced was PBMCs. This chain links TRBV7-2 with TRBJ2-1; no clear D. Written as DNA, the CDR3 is TGTGCCAGCAGCTCACTGAGAGGCGGAAAGTACAATGAGCAGTTCTTC. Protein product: CASSSLRGGKYNEQFF.